One sample yielded the 9 T cell receptor beta chains listed below, sequenced in a study of blood T cell repertoires in COVID-19. Clones were sequenced by immunoSEQ multiplex PCR, and TCRdb holds only the in-frame ones, with some missing. Of about 150,000 clones listed, 82% are singletons. Sequenced material: peripheral blood. The source of these receptors is a human donor with acute or convalescent COVID-19. The donor label of this sample is uncertain.

V and J are TRBV4-1 and TRBJ1-2, with 8 nucleotides matching TRBD1. V shed 4 bases and J 1 base; nucleotides not matched to a gene: 5. In germline, CDR1 is MGHRA, CDR2 YSYEKL. This CDR3 has 15 amino acids. The CDR3 nucleotides are TGCGCCAGCAGCCGAGAACAGGGGGATAACTATGGCTACACCTTC. Residues: CASSREQGDNYGYTF.

This clone appeared a few times. V and J are TRBV7-2 and TRBJ2-3; 9 bases map to TRBD1. V lost 5 bases to trimming and J lost 6 bases; unmatched junction nucleotides: 9. CDR3 length: 15 residues. Germline V gives CDR1 SGHTA, CDR2 FQGNSA. The CDR3 here is CASSLLGQGSDTQYF. In DNA form, the CDR3 reads TGTGCCAGCAGCCTCCTCGGACAGGGGAGCGATACGCAGTATTTT.

The sample holds one count of this clone. The V and J genes are TRBV5-4 and TRBJ2-5, with D possibly matching TRBD2 (5 bases). This CDR3 has 16 residues. Germline values: CDR1 SGHNT, CDR2 YYREEE (reference sequence). The V and J ends lost 0 bases and 2 bases respectively, with 14 bases between them. This CDR3 reads CASSLAGSPVQETQYF. CDR3 coding DNA: TGTGCCAGCAGCTTGGCTGGGAGCCCAGTTCAAGAGACCCAGTACTTC.

The V and J genes are TRBV12-5 and TRBJ1-3, with D perhaps matching TRBD1 (5 bases). The CDR3 extends over 17 amino acids. The ends were cut back, 5 bases at V and 5 bases at J, with 22 bases in the middle. Germline values: CDR1 LGHNT, CDR2 FRNRAP. The CDR3 sequence: CASGPCPRDSQRNTIYF. CDR3 nucleotide sequence: TGTGCTAGTGGTCCTTGCCCCCGGGACTCTCAAAGAAACACCATATATTTT.

This clone came up a few times. The J gene is TRBJ1-1, the V gene TRBV11-1, with 7 bases aligning to TRBD1. The V gene's germline CDR1 is SGHAT and CDR2 FQDESV (reference sequence). This CDR3 is built from 13 residues. J gave up 7 bases and V 5 bases, and 7 bases lay outside the gene matches. This CDR3 is CASSVDRELEAFF. DNA of the CDR3: TGTGCCAGCAGCGTCGACAGGGAGCTTGAAGCTTTCTTT.

This rearrangement joins TRBV6-5 to TRBJ2-1; a possible D gene is TRBD1 (6 bases). Germline V gene sequence: CDR1 MNHEY, CDR2 SVGAGI. Trimming took off 2 bases at V and 7 bases at J, with 6 bases between the two ends. The CDR3 has 12 residues. This CDR3 reads CASSYRGNEQFF. The CDR3 DNA is TGTGCCAGCAGTTACAGGGGGAATGAGCAGTTCTTC.

The J gene is TRBJ2-5, the V gene TRBV5-1; 10 bases match TRBD1. The CDR3 has 15 amino acids. Germline CDR1 reads SGHRS; CDR2 reads YFSETQ. The V gene end was trimmed by 4 bases and the J gene end by 5 bases; junction bases not matched to a gene: 8. Here the CDR3 DNA reads TGCGCCAGCAGCCCTGGGACAGGGGCCGCCGAGACCCAGTACTTC. It yields the protein CASSPGTGAAETQYF.

The rearrangement joins TRBV5-1 to TRBJ2-1; D not resolved. The V gene lost 0 bases and the J gene lost 0 bases, with 13 bases spanning the gap. The CDR3 spans 17 residues. CDR1 and CDR2 (germline): SGHRS, YFSETQ. CDR3 sequence reads: CASSLASLAVSYNEQFF. CDR3 coding DNA: TGCGCCAGCAGCTTGGCCTCCCTGGCGGTCTCCTACAATGAGCAGTTCTTC.

The rearrangement links TRBV6-5 to TRBJ2-2; 7 bases fit TRBD1. V gave up 6 bases and J gave up 6 bases; unmatched junction bases: 1. This CDR3 has 12 amino acids. The germline V gene encodes CDR1 MNHEY and CDR2 SVGAGI. CDR3 protein: CASRTGPGELFF. The CDR3 nucleotides are TGTGCCAGCAGGACAGGGCCCGGGGAGCTGTTTTTT.